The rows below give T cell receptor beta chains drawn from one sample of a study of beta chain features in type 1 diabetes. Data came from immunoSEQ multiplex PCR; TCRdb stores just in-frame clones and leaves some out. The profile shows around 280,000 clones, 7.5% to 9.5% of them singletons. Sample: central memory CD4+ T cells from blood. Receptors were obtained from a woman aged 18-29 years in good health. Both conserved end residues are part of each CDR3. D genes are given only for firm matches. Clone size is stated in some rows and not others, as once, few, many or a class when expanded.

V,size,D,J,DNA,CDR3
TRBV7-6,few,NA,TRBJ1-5,TGTGCCAGCAGCTTAGGGACAGTTTCTTCCGGCCAGCCCCAGCATTTT,CASSLGTVSSGQPQHF
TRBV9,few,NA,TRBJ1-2,TGTGCCAGCAGCCAAGCCCGGGGGCGCGTAGGTGGCTACACCTTC,CASSQARGRVGGYTF
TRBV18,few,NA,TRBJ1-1,TGTGCCAGCTCACCCGCGGCCAGGAACACTGAAGCTTTCTTT,CASSPAARNTEAFF
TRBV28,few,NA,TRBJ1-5,TGTGCCAGCAGTTTATCAGGACGGACTAATCAGCCCCAGCATTTT,CASSLSGRTNQPQHF
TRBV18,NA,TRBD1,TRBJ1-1,TGTGCCAGCTCCGAAGACAGGGGGCGAAGGACGGCTTTCTTT,CASSEDRGRRTAFF
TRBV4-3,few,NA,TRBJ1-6,TGCGCCAGCAGCCAACTTAGCGATTCACCCCTCCACTTT,CASSQLSDSPLHF
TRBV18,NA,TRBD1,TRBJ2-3,TGTGCCAGCTCACCTCCGGACAGGGGTGCGCAGTATTTT,CASSPPDRGAQYF
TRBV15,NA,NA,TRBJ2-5,TGTGCCACCAGCCGATCAAGACCTGAAACCCAGTACTTC,CATSRSRPETQYF
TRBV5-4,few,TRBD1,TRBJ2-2,TGTGCCAGCAGCTTGAAACAGGGGATAGACACCGGGGAGCTGTTTTTT,CASSLKQGIDTGELFF
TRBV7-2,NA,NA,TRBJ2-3,TGTGCCAGCAGTCTTAGACAGCGTACAGATACGCAGTATTTT,CASSLRQRTDTQYF
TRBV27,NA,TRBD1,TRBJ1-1,TGTGCCAGCAGTTCCAGACAACGGACAGGAAGCATGAACACTGAAGCTTTCTTT,CASSSRQRTGSMNTEAFF
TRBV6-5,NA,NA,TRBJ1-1,TGTGCCAGCAGTAAACGGGGAGGTTACACTGAAGCTTTCTTT,CASSKRGGYTEAFF
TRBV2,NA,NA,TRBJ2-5,TGTGCCAGCAGTCTACGTTTTCTGGAGACCCAGTACTTC,CASSLRFLETQYF
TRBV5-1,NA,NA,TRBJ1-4,TGCGCCAGCAGCTTGAATTCAGGACTATTAGCTAATGAAAAACTGTTTTTT,CASSLNSGLLANEKLFF
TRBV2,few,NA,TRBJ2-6,TGTGCCAGCAGTGAGAAGAACTCTGGGGCCAACGTCCTGACTTTC,CASSEKNSGANVLTF
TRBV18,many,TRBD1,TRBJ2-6,TGTGCCAGCTCACCTCCGGGACAGCAAAGCTCTGGGGCCAACGTCCTGACTTTC,CASSPPGQQSSGANVLTF
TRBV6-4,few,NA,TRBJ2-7,TGTGCCAGCAGTGACAAGGGGGGATACGAGCAGTACTTC,CASSDKGGYEQYF
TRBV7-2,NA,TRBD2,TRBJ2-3,TGTGCCAGCAGCAAAAGGCCGGTAGCGGGGGACTATGGAGATACGCAGTATTTT,CASSKRPVAGDYGDTQYF
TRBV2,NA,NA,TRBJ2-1,TGTGCCAGCAGCACTACGGGGGTCTACAATGAGCAGTTCTTC,CASSTTGVYNEQFF
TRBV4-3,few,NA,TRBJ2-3,TGCGCCAGCAGCCAAGATGTGACAGCCACAGATACGCAGTATTTT,CASSQDVTATDTQYF
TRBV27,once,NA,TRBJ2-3,TGTGCCAGCAGTTTATCGATGTTTAGAACGGCGCAGTATTTT,CASSLSMFRTAQYF
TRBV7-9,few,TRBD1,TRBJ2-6,TGTGCCAGCAGCTTAGGTCAGGGGGCCCGACCTGGGGCCAACGTCCTGACTTTC,CASSLGQGARPGANVLTF
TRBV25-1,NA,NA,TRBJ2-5,TGTGCCAGCAGTGAAGTGGCAGGTATCCAAGAGACCCAGTACTTC,CASSEVAGIQETQYF
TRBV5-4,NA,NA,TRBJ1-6,TGTGCCAGCCGTATCGATACAGGGAATTCACCCCTCCACTTT,CASRIDTGNSPLHF
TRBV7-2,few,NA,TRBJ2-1,TGTGCCAGCAGCTTAGCGTATAGCGGTAACAATGAGCAGTTCTTC,CASSLAYSGNNEQFF
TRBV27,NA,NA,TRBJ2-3,TGTGCCAGCAGTTTGGGCTATGGCGGGGGCACAGATACGCAGTATTTT,CASSLGYGGGTDTQYF
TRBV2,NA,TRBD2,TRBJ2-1,TGTGCCAGCAGTGGAGTGGGAGGGTTGGGGGAGCAGTTCTTC,CASSGVGGLGEQFF
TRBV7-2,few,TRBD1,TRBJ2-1,TGTGCCAGCAGCTTACGGGACAGGTATAATGAGCAGTTCTTC,CASSLRDRYNEQFF
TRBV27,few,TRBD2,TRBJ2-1,TGTGCCAGCAGTAGATTGGGACTAGCGGGGGGTTCCTCCTACAATGAGCAGTTCTTC,CASSRLGLAGGSSYNEQFF
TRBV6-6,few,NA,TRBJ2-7,TGTGCCAGCAGTTACGCCAGCGGTCCCTACGAGCAGTACTTC,CASSYASGPYEQYF
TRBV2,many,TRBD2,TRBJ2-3,TGTGCCAGCAGTGTTCCTAGCGGGAGTGCCACAGATACGCAGTATTTT,CASSVPSGSATDTQYF
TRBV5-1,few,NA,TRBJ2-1,TGCGCCAGCAGCTCCCTAACTCAGGGCTACAATGAGCAGTTCTTC,CASSSLTQGYNEQFF
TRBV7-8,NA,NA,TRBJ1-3,TGTGCCAGCAGCTTAGTCCGGTTTAGCTCTGGAAACACCATATATTTT,CASSLVRFSSGNTIYF
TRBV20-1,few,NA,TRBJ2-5,TGCAGTGTGGGCCTGCAAGAGACCCAGTACTTC,CSVGLQETQYF
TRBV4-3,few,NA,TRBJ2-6,TGCGCCAGCAGCCGCCTCATCCCGGGGCGCTCTGGGGCCAACGTCCTGACTTTC,CASSRLIPGRSGANVLTF
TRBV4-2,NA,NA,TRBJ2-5,TGTGCCAGCAGCCAACCGGGGCTACAAGAGACCCAGTACTTC,CASSQPGLQETQYF
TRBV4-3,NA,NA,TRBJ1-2,TGCGCCAGCAGCCAGCTAGACAGCCAAGGCTACACCTTC,CASSQLDSQGYTF
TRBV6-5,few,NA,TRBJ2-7,TGTGCCAGCAGTGTTAGTGGGTTAACCTACGAGCAGTACTTC,CASSVSGLTYEQYF
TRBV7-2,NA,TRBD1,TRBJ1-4,TGTGCCAGCAGCTTGGGGACAGGTGATGAAAAACTGTTTTTT,CASSLGTGDEKLFF
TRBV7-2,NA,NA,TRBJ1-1,TGTGCCAGCAGTCATAGGGGGACCTTGAACACTGAAGCTTTCTTT,CASSHRGTLNTEAFF
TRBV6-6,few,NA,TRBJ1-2,TGTGCCAGCAGCCCCGGGACGCGGAACTATGGCTACACCTTC,CASSPGTRNYGYTF
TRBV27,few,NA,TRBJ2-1,TGTGCCAGCAGTAACCACCCCCGAGATGAGCAGTTCTTC,CASSNHPRDEQFF